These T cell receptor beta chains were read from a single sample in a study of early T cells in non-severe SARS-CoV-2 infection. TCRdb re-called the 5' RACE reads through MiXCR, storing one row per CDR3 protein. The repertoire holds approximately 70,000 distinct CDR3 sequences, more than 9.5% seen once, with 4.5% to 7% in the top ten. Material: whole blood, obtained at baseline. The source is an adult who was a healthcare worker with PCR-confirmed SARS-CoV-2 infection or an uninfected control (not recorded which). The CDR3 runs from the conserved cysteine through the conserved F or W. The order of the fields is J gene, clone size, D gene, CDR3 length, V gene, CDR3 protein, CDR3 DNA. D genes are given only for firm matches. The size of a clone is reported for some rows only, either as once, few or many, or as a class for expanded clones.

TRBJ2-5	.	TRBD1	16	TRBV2	CASSEGTGGDLETQYF	TGTGCCAGCAGTGAAGGGACAGGGGGGGACCTGGAGACCCAGTACTTC
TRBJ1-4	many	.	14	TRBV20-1	CSARALRANEKLFF	TGCAGTGCTAGAGCCCTGAGGGCTAATGAAAAACTGTTTTTT
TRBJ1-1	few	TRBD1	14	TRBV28	CASSTGTGGIEAFF	TGTGCCAGCAGTACCGGGACAGGGGGGATTGAAGCTTTCTTT
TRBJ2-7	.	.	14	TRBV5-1	CASSLGHSSYEQYF	TGCGCCAGCAGCCTGGGACACAGCTCCTACGAGCAGTACTTC
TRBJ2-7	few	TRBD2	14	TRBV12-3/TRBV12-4	CASTPSGGEYEQYF	TGTGCCAGCACCCCTAGCGGGGGGGAGTACGAGCAGTACTTC
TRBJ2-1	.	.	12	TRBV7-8	CASSLASNEQFF	TGTGCCAGCAGCTTAGCCTCCAATGAGCAGTTCTTC
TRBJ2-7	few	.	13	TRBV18	CASSPGREYEQYF	TGTGCCAGCTCACCAGGCAGGGAATACGAGCAGTACTTC
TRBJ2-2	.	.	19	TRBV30	CAWSSLPPRGGHGTGELFF	TGTGCCTGGAGTTCACTCCCCCCCAGGGGGGGGCATGGCACCGGGGAGCTGTTTTTT
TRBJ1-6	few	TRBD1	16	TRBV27	CASSIRPGQGNSPLHF	TGTGCCAGCAGTATACGACCGGGACAGGGTAATTCACCCCTCCACTTT
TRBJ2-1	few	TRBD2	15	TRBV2	CASSFISGGYNEQFF	TGTGCCAGCAGCTTTATAAGCGGGGGTTACAATGAGCAGTTCTTC
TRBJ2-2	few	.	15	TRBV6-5	CASSYGRPNTGELFF	TGTGCCAGCAGTTATGGCAGGCCGAACACCGGGGAGCTGTTTTTT
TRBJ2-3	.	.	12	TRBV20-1	CSASLGPDTQYF	TGCAGTGCTTCCCTTGGGCCAGATACGCAGTATTTT
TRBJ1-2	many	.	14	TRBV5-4	CASLSVKGRMDYTF	TGTGCCAGCCTTTCGGTTAAGGGACGGATGGACTACACCTTC
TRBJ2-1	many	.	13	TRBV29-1	CSVSQASYNEQFF	TGCAGCGTTTCACAGGCCTCCTACAATGAGCAGTTCTTC
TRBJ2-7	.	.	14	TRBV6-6	CASSYSDRGGEQYF	TGTGCCAGCAGTTACTCGGATAGGGGGGGAGAGCAGTACTTC
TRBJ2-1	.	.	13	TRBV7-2	CASSLVSGTEQFF	TGTGCCAGCAGCTTAGTGTCGGGGACAGAGCAGTTCTTC
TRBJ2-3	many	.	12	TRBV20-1	CSARAAVSAQYF	TGCAGTGCTAGAGCGGCGGTGAGCGCGCAGTATTTT
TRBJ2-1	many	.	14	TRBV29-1	CSVEGRISYNEQFF	TGCAGCGTTGAAGGACGGATCTCCTACAATGAGCAGTTCTTC